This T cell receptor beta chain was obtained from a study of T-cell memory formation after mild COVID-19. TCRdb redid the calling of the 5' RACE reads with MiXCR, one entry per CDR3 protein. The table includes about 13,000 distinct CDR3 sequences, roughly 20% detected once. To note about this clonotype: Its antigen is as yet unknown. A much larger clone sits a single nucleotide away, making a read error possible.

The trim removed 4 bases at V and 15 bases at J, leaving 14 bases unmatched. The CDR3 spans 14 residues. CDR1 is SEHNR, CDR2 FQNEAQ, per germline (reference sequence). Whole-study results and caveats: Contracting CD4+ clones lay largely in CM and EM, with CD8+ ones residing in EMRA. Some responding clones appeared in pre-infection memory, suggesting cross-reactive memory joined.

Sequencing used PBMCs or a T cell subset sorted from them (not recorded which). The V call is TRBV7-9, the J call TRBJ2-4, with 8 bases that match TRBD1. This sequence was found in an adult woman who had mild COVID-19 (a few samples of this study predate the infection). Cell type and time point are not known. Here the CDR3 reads CASSSGTGFVSRYF. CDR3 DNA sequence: TGTGCCAGCAGCTCCGGGACAGGTTTTGTCTCTCGGTACTTC.